The 14 T cell receptor beta chains reported below all come from one sample, sequenced in a study of CD8 T cells in Susac syndrome. The RNA, about 0.5 to 1 ug, was put through reverse transcription using random hexamers. TCRdb reanalysed the immunoSEQ multiplex PCR reads using MiXCR and keeps one entry per CDR3 protein. The repertoire consists of some 150,000 distinct CDR3 sequences, with approximately 95% occurring once and the leading ten covering more than 0.065%. Sequencing was performed on CD4+ T cells from PBMCs. The source is a human donor in good health.

The chain employs TRBV28 and TRBJ2-2, with D maybe TRBD1 (7 bases). Germline loops: CDR1 MDHEN, CDR2 SYDVKM. The CDR3 loop spans 14 amino acids. V was cut by 6 bases and J by 4 bases, with 12 bases left in between. The CDR3 here is CASRRQGGTGELFF. The CDR3 DNA is TGTGCCAGCAGGAGACAGGGAGGCACCGGGGAGCTGTTTTTT. Variable domain in full (rest from reference TRBV28 and TRBJ2-2): DVKVTQSSRYLVKRTGEKVFLECVQDMDHENMFWYRQDPGLGLRLIYFSYDVKMKEKGDIPEGYSVSREKKERFSLILESASTNQTSMYLCASRRQGGTGELFFGEGSRLTVL.

This sequence joins TRBV28 and TRBJ2-1; 15 nucleotides agree with TRBD2. The V gene end was trimmed by 5 bases and the J gene end by 3 bases; junction bases not matched to a gene: 14. Germline V gene lookup returns CDR1 MDHEN and CDR2 SYDVKM. The CDR3 runs to 20 residues. The CDR3 protein is CASSLPSGTSGRKYYNEQFF. In DNA form, the CDR3 reads TGTGCCAGCAGTCTTCCGTCGGGGACTAGCGGGAGGAAGTACTACAATGAGCAGTTCTTC.

Comment on this clonotype: A read error may produce the germline difference seen at one junction end. V is TRBV20-1 and J is TRBJ2-1, with 12 bases lining up with TRBD2. The length of the CDR3 is 12 residues. Germline values: CDR1 DFQATT, CDR2 SNEGSKA (reference sequence). The CDR3 coding sequence is TGCAGTGCTGGCCTGACTAGCGGGGGTTTAATCTTC. Translating it yields CSAGLTSGGLIF.

The rearrangement uses TRBV4-2 and TRBJ2-7; 8 nucleotides agree with TRBD1. V was pared by 4 bases and J by 5 bases, with 7 bases of the junction left unmatched. The CDR3 runs 14 residues. CDR1 is LGHNA and CDR2 is YNFKEQ in the germline V gene. CDR3 in amino acids: CASSPAGGEDEQYF. The CDR3, as DNA: TGTGCCAGCAGCCCAGCAGGGGGCGAGGACGAGCAGTACTTC.

CDR3 DNA sequence: TGTGCCAGTAGGGGACTTCGGGTAGCGGGACGAGGGGAGACCCAGTACTTC. This encodes CASRGLRVAGRGETQYF. The chain carries TRBV19 and TRBJ2-5, with 8 bases that match TRBD2. V lost 6 bases, J lost 5 bases, and 17 bases stayed unmatched. The CDR3 covers 17 residues. Looked up from germline, CDR1 is LNHDA and CDR2 is SQIVND (reference sequence).

The sample holds one count of this clonotype. The J gene is TRBJ2-2, the V gene TRBV12-3 or TRBV12-4; 13 positions agree with TRBD2. The CDR3 consists of 16 residues. J gave up 6 bases and V 5 bases, and 6 bases lay outside the gene matches. CDR3 DNA: TGTGCCAGCAGTCGTACTAGCGGGAGGGCCTCCGGGGAGCTGTTTTTT. This codes for CASSRTSGRASGELFF.

The chain uses TRBV5-6 and TRBJ2-3; 10 bases agree with TRBD2. Trimming removed 0 bases from V and 2 bases from J; junction bases left unmatched: 3. CDR3 length: 16 amino acids. The germline V gene has CDR1 SGHDT and CDR2 YYEEEE. CDR3 region: CASSLGTSGFTDTQYF. CDR3 in DNA: TGTGCCAGCAGCTTGGGGACTAGCGGATTCACAGATACGCAGTATTTT. The variable domain in full, with the rest retrieved from reference TRBV5-6 and TRBJ2-3, is DAGVTQSPTHLIKTRGQQVTLRCSPKSGHDTVSWYQQALGQGPQFIFQYYEEEERQRGNFPDRFSGHQFPNYSSELNVNALLLGDSALYLCASSLGTSGFTDTQYFGPGTRLTVL.

This chain links TRBV20-1 with TRBJ1-2; 7 bases are shared with TRBD1. CDR3 length: 12 residues. CDR1 is DFQATT and CDR2 is SNEGSKA in the germline V gene (reference sequence). The J segment lost 6 bases and the V segment lost 3 bases, leaving 4 bases of the junction unmatched. CDR3 coding DNA: TGCAGTGCTAGGTTCAGGGGGGATGGCTACACCTTC. Its protein is CSARFRGDGYTF.

The table lists this clonotype with a count of one. The V and J genes are TRBV19 and TRBJ2-1; TRBD1 is a possible D gene (6 bases). Between the trimmed V and J ends, which lost 4 bases and 12 bases, there was a span of 10 bases. The germline V gene encodes CDR1 LNHDA and CDR2 SQIVND (reference sequence). This CDR3 region has 11 residues. The CDR3 region has the DNA TGTGCCAGTAGTAGTTGGACAGCGCAGTTCTTC. It translates to CASSSWTAQFF.

The J gene is TRBJ2-3, the V gene TRBV12-3 or TRBV12-4; TRBD2 aligns across 10 bases. The CDR3 is 15 residues long. Germline trimming cut 4 bases from V and 6 bases from J; bases unmatched to any gene: 7. CDR3 sequence reads: CASSSTLAGPDTQYF. The CDR3 nucleotides are TGTGCCAGCAGTTCTACACTAGCGGGACCGGATACGCAGTATTTT.

The V gene is TRBV20-1, the J gene TRBJ1-2, with D uncertain. CDR1 is DFQATT, CDR2 SNEGSKA, per germline (reference sequence). The V end was cut by 3 bases, the J end by 6 bases, with 20 bases between. The CDR3 consists of 15 residues. The CDR3: CSASVPQGRSDGYTF. The CDR3 DNA follows: TGCAGTGCTAGTGTACCTCAAGGGAGGAGCGATGGCTACACCTTC.

The CDR3 loop is CASSLKPAIGELFF. The CDR3 DNA reads TGTGCCAGCAGCTTAAAACCCGCTATTGGGGAGCTGTTTTTT. The chain combines TRBV7-3 with TRBJ2-2; D unresolved. CDR1 is SGHTA, CDR2 FQGTGA, per germline. The CDR3 loop spans 14 amino acids. V was trimmed by 1 base and J by 8 bases, leaving 11 bases between them.

CDR3 in DNA: TGTGCCAGCAGTACCTTCAGGGGAATGAACACTGAAGCTTTCTTT. Protein: CASSTFRGMNTEAFF. This chain joins TRBV27 and TRBJ1-1, with a weak D call TRBD1 (6 bases). The CDR3 spans 15 residues. V was shortened by 5 bases and J by 0 bases, with 13 bases between the two germline ends. Germline CDR1 and CDR2: MNHEY and SMNVEV (reference sequence).

This rearrangement joins TRBV12-3 or TRBV12-4 to TRBJ2-3, with no clear D. V was trimmed by 5 bases and J by 0 bases, leaving 12 bases between them. The CDR3 has 15 residues. The CDR3 protein is CASSPTDSSTDTQYF. The CDR3 nucleotides read TGTGCCAGCAGTCCAACGGATTCTAGCACAGATACGCAGTATTTT.